Below, 23 T cell receptor beta chains from the same sample are listed, as sequenced in a study of T cells in Graves' hyperthyroidism and ophthalmopathy. Authors of the study amplified TCR beta CDR3 regions from RNA transcripts. RT-PCR in the first round (using the HTBI primer set) targeted the TCR CDR3. TCRdb reprocessed the multiplex PCR reads via MiXCR and lists one record per CDR3 protein. The data contain hundreds of thousands of distinct CDR3 sequences, about 45% of them singletons. Sample: peripheral blood or thyroid tissue (not recorded which). These receptors originate from an adult man with Graves' disease, either hyperthyroidism or ophthalmopathy (not recorded which).

Concerning this clonotype: A much larger clonotype is one base distant, so this may be a read error. The chain has TRBV19 and TRBJ1-2, with no clear D. This CDR3 region has 12 residues. The germline gives CDR1 LNHDA, CDR2 SQIVND (reference sequence). DNA for the CDR3: TGTCCCAGTAGTATAGGCAGCTATGGCTACACCTTC. Its translation is CPSSIGSYGYTF.

This clonotype was found a few times. The V and J genes are TRBV19 and TRBJ2-7; 12 nucleotides agree with TRBD1. This CDR3 is 14 amino acids long. V shed 4 bases, J shed 7 bases, and the junction held 5 bases outside the gene matches. The germline CDR1 and CDR2 sequences are LNHDA and SQIVND (reference sequence). The CDR3 DNA reads as TGTGCCAGTAGTAGAGGGACAGGGGGCGAAGAGCAGTACTTC. Amino acid sequence: CASSRGTGGEEQYF.

This sequence joins TRBV10-3 and TRBJ1-3, with 10 bases identical to TRBD1. CDR3 length equals 16 residues. In germline, CDR1 is ENHRY, CDR2 SYGVKD. The trim removed 7 bases at V and 0 bases at J, leaving 6 bases unmatched. In DNA, the CDR3 is TGTGCCATCAACCGGGGACAGGGGAACTCTGGAAACACCATATATTTT. It translates to CAINRGQGNSGNTIYF.

This chain joins TRBV12-3 or TRBV12-4 and TRBJ1-1, with 9 bases aligning to TRBD1. V lost 3 bases and J lost 1; bases outside the gene matches: 9. The CDR3 has 17 residues. The CDR3 loop is CASSFYTGGSANTEAFF. CDR3 DNA: TGTGCCAGCAGTTTCTATACAGGGGGCTCGGCGAACACTGAAGCTTTCTTT.

This chain connects TRBV7-3 to TRBJ2-5, with 10 positions matching TRBD1. The V gene end was trimmed by 5 bases and the J gene end by 5 bases; junction bases not matched to a gene: 11. CDR3 length equals 16 residues. Germline V gene data show CDR1 as SGHTA and CDR2 as FQGTGA. CDR3: CASSQGDRGPRETQYF. The CDR3 DNA follows: TGTGCCAGCAGCCAAGGTGACAGGGGGCCACGGGAGACCCAGTACTTC.

The chain uses TRBV7-8 and TRBJ1-4; 7 bases align to TRBD1. V lost 0 bases, J lost 6 bases, and 4 bases stayed unmatched. CDR3 length equals 15 residues. Germline CDR1 is SGHVS and CDR2 is FQNEAQ. In DNA, the CDR3 is TGTGCCAGCAGCTTAGCTGGCAGGGGGGATGAAAAACTGTTTTTT. This translates into CASSLAGRGDEKLFF. Supplemented by reference TRBV7-8 and TRBJ1-4, the full variable domain reads GAGVSQSPRYKVAKRGQDVALRCDPISGHVSLFWYQQALGQGPEFLTYFQNEAQLDKSGLPSDRFFAERPEGSVSTLKIQRTQQEDSAVYLCASSLAGRGDEKLFFGSGTQLSVL.

The chain joins TRBV19 to TRBJ1-1; 7 bases map to TRBD1. V lost 3 bases, J lost 5 bases, and 9 bases stayed unmatched. The CDR3 spans 15 residues. The V gene's germline CDR1 is LNHDA and CDR2 SQIVND (reference sequence). The CDR3 protein is CASSIGRQGGTEAFF. In DNA form, the CDR3 reads TGTGCCAGTAGTATTGGGCGACAGGGAGGAACTGAAGCTTTCTTT.

The chain has TRBV20-1 and TRBJ2-1; the match to TRBD1 covers 10 bases. The DNA end lines up better with TRBJ2-7; the J call may be wrong. This CDR3 comprises 15 residues. The germline V gene has CDR1 DFQATT and CDR2 SNEGSKA (reference sequence). The CDR3 bases are TGCAGTGCTAGAGATCAAGACAGGGGGCTTTACGAGCAGTACTTC. Translation: CSARDQDRGLYEQYF.

Only a few counts were recorded for this clonotype. V and J are TRBV20-1 and TRBJ2-7, with D perhaps TRBD1 (5 bases). The CDR3 covers 14 residues. V was trimmed by 3 bases and J by 7 bases, leaving 19 bases between them. Germline values: CDR1 DFQATT, CDR2 SNEGSKA (reference sequence). This chain's CDR3 is CSARDIQSYEEQYF. The CDR3 DNA reads TGCAGTGCTAGGGACATCCAGAGCTACGAGGAGCAGTACTTC.

The table lists this clonotype with a few counts. V usage is TRBV9 and J usage is TRBJ1-3; D not resolved. The CDR3 length is 14 residues. CDR1 SGDLS and CDR2 YYNGEE come from the germline V gene. The germline V and J ends were trimmed by 4 bases and 2 bases, with 10 bases remaining between them. This CDR3 reads CASSQGQAGNTIYF. Here the CDR3 DNA reads TGTGCCAGCAGCCAAGGGCAGGCTGGAAACACCATATATTTT.

As concerns this clonotype: The CDR3 ends on some other residue instead of the conserved phenylalanine or tryptophan, so this is likely a read error. The chain combines TRBV9 with TRBJ1-4; D gene unclear. This CDR3 is built from 14 residues. Germline lookup yields CDR1 SGDLS and CDR2 YYNGEE. Trimming cost V 6 bases and J 8 bases, with 17 bases left between them. The CDR3 DNA reads as TGTGCCAGCACACTACACCCCGGGCGGGAAAAACTGTTTCTT. Its protein is CASTLHPGREKLFL.

This clonotype was seen ten or more times. The chain uses TRBV7-2 and TRBJ2-7; tentative D call: TRBD1 (6 bases). Germline CDR1 is SGHTA and CDR2 is FQGNSA. Trimming took off 0 bases at V and 3 bases at J, with 9 bases between the two ends. CDR3 length: 14 amino acids. CDR3 bases: TGTGCCAGCAGCTTAGCGATCAGGGGCTACGAGCAGTACTTC. This codes for CASSLAIRGYEQYF. Full variable domain (missing parts from reference TRBV7-2 and TRBJ2-7): GAGVSQSPSNKVTEKGKDVELRCDPISGHTALYWYRQSLGQGLEFLIYFQGNSAPDKSGLPSDRFSAERTGGSVSTLTIQRTQQEDSAVYLCASSLAIRGYEQYFGPGTRLTVT.

To note about this clonotype: The germline gene is not matched at one end of the junction; a read error may be the cause. CDR3 sequence reads: CASSIQKDSPLHF. Here the CDR3 DNA reads TGTGCCAGCTCGATACAGAAAGATTCACCCCTCCACTTT. V usage is TRBV10-1 and J usage is TRBJ1-6; D call uncertain. This CDR3 comprises 13 residues. The V gene's germline CDR1 is WNHNN and CDR2 SYGVQD (reference sequence).

As to this clonotype: A much more abundant neighbour one base away suggests this may be a read error. J is TRBJ1-5 and V is TRBV29-1; D remains ambiguous. Trimming stripped 4 bases from V and 2 bases from J, with 18 bases between. Germline lookup yields CDR1 SQVTM and CDR2 ANQGSEA. The CDR3 runs to 16 residues. In DNA form, the CDR3 reads TGCAGCGTTGCAAGAGGGATTCATTGGGGCAATCAGCCCCAGCATTTT. This encodes CSVARGIHWGNQPQHF.

This chain connects TRBV7-9 to TRBJ1-2, with TRBD1 as a possible D gene (6 bases). The germline V gene encodes CDR1 SEHNR and CDR2 FQNEAQ (reference sequence). The CDR3 length is 16 residues. Trimming shortened V by 5 bases and J by 3 bases, and 19 bases separated the two germline ends. Written as DNA, the CDR3 is TGTGCCAGCAGCCCCTCCGGCCAGGGGCGCGACTATGGCTACACCTTC. Translating it yields CASSPSGQGRDYGYTF. Full variable domain (rest looked up from reference TRBV7-9 and TRBJ1-2): DTGVSQNPRHKITKRGQNVTFRCDPISEHNRLYWYRQTLGQGPEFLTYFQNEAQLEKSRLLSDRFSAERPKGSFSTLEIQRTEQGDSAMYLCASSPSGQGRDYGYTFGSGTRLTVV.

This clonotype was found a few times. This chain links TRBV5-1 with TRBJ1-4; possibly TRBD1 for D (6 bases). V lost 7 bases to trimming and J lost 4 bases, with 14 bases between them. Germline values: CDR1 SGHRS, CDR2 YFSETQ. This CDR3 region has 14 residues. DNA of the CDR3: TGCGCCAGCGGCCCAGGGGATGTTAATGAAAAACTGTTTTTT. Its translation is CASGPGDVNEKLFF.

This clonotype was detected ten times or more. The chain recombines TRBV24-1 with TRBJ1-1; 9 bases map to TRBD1. The length of the CDR3 is 16 residues. CDR1 is KGHDR, CDR2 SFDVKD, per germline. Unmatched junction bases numbered 11, after V lost 10 bases and J lost 0 bases. The CDR3 sequence is CATPLRDRDMNTEAFF. The CDR3 region has the DNA TGTGCCACACCGCTTCGGGACAGGGACATGAACACTGAAGCTTTCTTT.

There are many counts of this clonotype. The gene calls are TRBV2 and TRBJ2-5; the match to TRBD1 covers 10 bases. J gave up 6 bases and V 7 bases, and 5 bases lay outside the gene matches. The germline V gene has CDR1 SNHLY and CDR2 FYNNEI. The CDR3 has 13 amino acids. The chain's CDR3 is CASTGTGEQTQYF. DNA of the CDR3: TGTGCCAGCACTGGGACAGGGGAGCAGACCCAGTACTTC.

V usage is TRBV7-9 and J usage is TRBJ1-1, with a weak D call TRBD1 (6 bases). V gave up 5 bases and J gave up 1 base, with 17 bases separating them. Germline V lookup: CDR1 SEHNR, CDR2 FQNEAQ (reference sequence). CDR3 length equals 16 residues. The CDR3 DNA is TGTGCCAGCAGCCCCAGCCCCACGACAGGGAACACTGAAGCTTTCTTT. Amino acid sequence: CASSPSPTTGNTEAFF.

This rearrangement joins TRBV11-2 to TRBJ2-6; tentative D call: TRBD1 (6 bases). Germline V gives CDR1 SGHAT, CDR2 FQNNGV. The ends were cut back, 5 bases at V and 4 bases at J, with 18 bases in the middle. This CDR3 has 17 amino acids. The CDR3 nucleotides read TGTGCCAGCAGCCAAGATCAGGTGGGGGCCGGGGCCAACGTCCTGACTTTC. It specifies CASSQDQVGAGANVLTF.

The genes are TRBV7-2 and TRBJ2-5; the D gene could be TRBD1 or TRBD2 (6 bases each). The CDR3 has 15 amino acids. The germline V and J ends were trimmed by 6 bases and 5 bases, with 19 bases remaining between them. Germline CDR1 SGHTA, CDR2 FQGNSA. CDR3 protein: CASSDNTGRMETQYF. Written as DNA, the CDR3 is TGTGCCAGCAGTGACAACACAGGGAGGATGGAGACCCAGTACTTC. Drawing the rest from reference TRBV7-2 and TRBJ2-5, the complete variable domain is GAGVSQSPSNKVTEKGKDVELRCDPISGHTALYWYRQSLGQGLEFLIYFQGNSAPDKSGLPSDRFSAERTGGSVSTLTIQRTQQEDSAVYLCASSDNTGRMETQYFGPGTRLLVL.

This clonotype was found once. J is TRBJ2-7 and V is TRBV25-1; D may be TRBD1 (6 bases). This CDR3 spans 16 amino acids. Germline V gene data show CDR1 as MGHDK and CDR2 as SYGVNS. Trimming removed 4 bases from V and 1 base from J, with 17 bases in between. The CDR3 is CASSASPMDSSYEQYF. The DNA for the CDR3 is TGTGCCAGCAGTGCTAGTCCGATGGACAGTTCCTACGAGCAGTACTTC.

This clonotype showed up just a few times. The chain combines TRBV19 with TRBJ1-2, with TRBD1 matching 7 bases. The germline V gene has CDR1 LNHDA and CDR2 SQIVND (reference sequence). CDR3 size: 15 residues. The J segment lost 4 bases and the V segment lost 6 bases, leaving 11 bases of the junction unmatched. The CDR3 DNA reads TGTGCCAGTAGCCGGGGACAGCCGAGGAGCTATGGCTACACCTTC. Its protein is CASSRGQPRSYGYTF.